A single sample gave rise to the 31 T cell receptor beta chains below, sequenced in a study of control samples from healthy donors and cancer patients. TCRdb's copy holds only in-frame clones and misses some; the assay was immunoSEQ multiplex PCR. In the table there are 100,000 to 150,000 clones, about 89% of which are singletons. The sample was blood. These receptors were obtained from a man aged 55 to 69 in good health.

The J gene is TRBJ2-7, the V gene TRBV12-3 or TRBV12-4; no reliable D call. V was shortened by 1 base and J by 4 bases, with 8 bases between the two germline ends. The CDR3 consists of 13 residues. Here the CDR3 DNA reads TGTGCCAGCAGTTTAGGGCAAACGTACGAGCAGTACTTC. It codes for CASSLGQTYEQYF.

V and J are TRBV28 and TRBJ1-2; possibly TRBD1 for D (5 bases). Germline V gives CDR1 MDHEN, CDR2 SYDVKM. The CDR3 has 12 amino acids. V lost 6 bases and J 1 base, leaving 6 bases between the germline ends. The CDR3 sequence: CASRRGNYGYTF. The CDR3 DNA reads as TGTGCCAGCAGAAGGGGTAACTATGGCTACACCTTC.

The chain couples TRBV11-2 to TRBJ1-5; the D gene is possibly TRBD1 (5 bases). The V end lost 5 bases, the J end lost 1 base, and 12 bases lay between the germline ends. Germline assignment: CDR1 SGHAT and CDR2 FQNNGV. This CDR3 spans 15 amino acids. CDR3 DNA sequence: TGTGCCAGCAGCCACCTGGGGGAGAGCAATCAGCCCCAGCATTTT. Translating it yields CASSHLGESNQPQHF.

V and J are TRBV5-1 and TRBJ2-3, with TRBD2 identical over 14 bases. The CDR3 has 17 amino acids. Germline V CDR1 and CDR2: SGHRS, YFSETQ. V trimming: 4 bases; J trimming: 1 base; junction bases outside the gene matches: 5. CDR3 in amino acids: CASSIGTSGGGTDTQYF. As DNA, the CDR3 is TGCGCCAGCAGCATCGGGACTAGCGGGGGAGGCACAGATACGCAGTATTTT.

CDR3 DNA: TGTGCCAGCAGTGAAGTGCAGTCAGAGTACTTC. Encoded protein: CASSEVQSEYF. This rearrangement joins TRBV2 to TRBJ2-7; D is unresolved. From germline, CDR1 is SNHLY and CDR2 FYNNEI. The CDR3 is 11 residues long. V was cut by 1 base and J by 11 bases, with 9 bases left in between.

CDR3 bases: TGTGCCAGCTCACCGTCCGCGGGACAGGTCAACGAGCAGTACTTC. This encodes CASSPSAGQVNEQYF. The rearrangement joins TRBV18 to TRBJ2-7, with 8 bases fitting TRBD1. Unmatched junction bases numbered 9, after V lost 3 bases and J lost 5 bases. Germline V gives CDR1 KGHSH, CDR2 LQKENI. The CDR3 totals 15 residues.

This clone was counted a single time. The chain recombines TRBV18 with TRBJ1-2; D is possibly TRBD1 (5 bases). V gave up 2 bases and J gave up 6 bases, with 13 bases separating them. CDR3 size: 14 residues. Germline V gene sequence: CDR1 KGHSH, CDR2 LQKENI. As DNA, the CDR3 is TGTGCCAGCTCACCAGGGACCCCGGTGGATGGCTACACCTTC. Protein product: CASSPGTPVDGYTF.

This sequence joins TRBV28 and TRBJ2-7; D uncertain. CDR3 length: 12 residues. CDR1 is MDHEN, CDR2 SYDVKM, per germline. The V gene lost 3 bases and the J gene lost 1 base, with 4 bases spanning the gap. CDR3 sequence: CASSFISYEQYF. CDR3 nucleotides: TGTGCCAGCAGTTTTATATCCTACGAGCAGTACTTC.

V usage is TRBV19 and J usage is TRBJ1-5, with TRBD1 matching 9 bases. V gave up 5 bases and J gave up 7 bases; unmatched junction bases: 12. The CDR3 loop spans 16 amino acids. Per the germline V gene, CDR1 is LNHDA and CDR2 is SQIVND (reference sequence). The CDR3 is CASSEGQGRSGQPQHF. CDR3 in DNA: TGTGCCAGTAGTGAGGGACAGGGACGATCGGGACAGCCCCAGCATTTT.

The V and J genes are TRBV7-2 and TRBJ2-3; 12 nucleotides agree with TRBD2. The germline V gene encodes CDR1 SGHTA and CDR2 FQGNSA. The J segment lost 0 bases and the V segment lost 5 bases, leaving 12 bases of the junction unmatched. The CDR3 covers 19 residues. The CDR3 sequence: CASSPTWRLAGASTDTQYF. The CDR3 DNA reads as TGTGCCAGCAGCCCGACTTGGAGACTAGCGGGGGCAAGCACAGATACGCAGTATTTT.

The chain recombines TRBV2 with TRBJ1-5; the D is unclear. The CDR3 is made up of 15 amino acids. V gave up 3 bases and J gave up 6 bases, with 15 bases separating them. CDR1 and CDR2 from the germline V gene are SNHLY and FYNNEI. The CDR3 protein is CASSELVGLGQPQHF. The CDR3 DNA is TGTGCCAGCAGTGAGCTCGTAGGTTTGGGTCAGCCCCAGCATTTT.

In this sample, this clone turned up once. The gene calls are TRBV10-3 and TRBJ1-4; D unclear. The germline gives CDR1 ENHRY, CDR2 SYGVKD. V was trimmed by 10 bases and J by 7 bases, leaving 13 bases between them. The CDR3 length is 12 residues. CDR3 DNA: TGTGCCACACGGGTCGGAGGTGAAAAACTGTTTTTT. Its translation is CATRVGGEKLFF.

J is TRBJ1-1 and V is TRBV5-1, with 10 bases aligning to TRBD1. V was pared by 0 bases and J by 1 base, with 12 bases of the junction left unmatched. This CDR3 is 19 amino acids long. From germline, CDR1 is SGHRS and CDR2 YFSETQ. The CDR3 bases are TGCGCCAGCAGCTTGGTGCTGGGGACAGGGGCTTTCGGGAACACTGAAGCTTTCTTT. It encodes CASSLVLGTGAFGNTEAFF. The entire variable domain, with the rest obtained from reference TRBV5-1 and TRBJ1-1, is as follows: KAGVTQTPRYLIKTRGQQVTLSCSPISGHRSVSWYQQTPGQGLQFLFEYFSETQRNKGNFPGRFSGRQFSNSRSEMNVSTLELGDSALYLCASSLVLGTGAFGNTEAFFGQGTRLTVV.

The chain uses TRBV6-5 and TRBJ1-6; 7 positions match TRBD1. Germline CDR1 and CDR2: MNHEY and SVGAGI. The CDR3 is 14 amino acids. V gave up 2 bases and J gave up 11 bases; unmatched junction bases: 6. The CDR3 DNA reads TGTGCCAGCAGTTACGATGGCACAGGGGCACCCCTCCACTTT. This encodes CASSYDGTGAPLHF.

The rearrangement joins TRBV3-1 (or the pseudogene TRBV3-2) to TRBJ1-4; tentatively, D is TRBD1 (6 bases). Germline V gene lookup returns CDR1 LGHDT and CDR2 YNNKEL (reference sequence). The CDR3 is made up of 15 amino acids. Between the trimmed V and J ends, which lost 6 bases and 3 bases, there was a span of 14 bases. The CDR3 spells CASRDLGGPNEKLFF. In DNA form, the CDR3 reads TGTGCCAGCAGGGACCTCGGGGGCCCTAATGAAAAACTGTTTTTT.

The rearrangement joins TRBV27 to TRBJ1-1, with a possible D match to TRBD1 (5 bases). The CDR3 is made up of 12 amino acids. The germline CDR1 and CDR2 sequences are MNHEY and SMNVEV (reference sequence). V was cut by 3 bases and J by 5 bases, with 7 bases left in between. CDR3 nucleotides: TGTGCCAGCAGTTTTGCAGGGACTGAAGCTTTCTTT. Its translation: CASSFAGTEAFF.

The genes are TRBV28 and TRBJ1-2; D may be TRBD1 (6 bases). CDR3 length equals 15 residues. Trimming took off 8 bases at V and 5 bases at J, with 21 bases between the two ends. In germline, CDR1 is MDHEN, CDR2 SYDVKM. This CDR3 is CASVRPTGGGYGYTF. CDR3 nucleotides: TGTGCCAGCGTACGACCAACGGGGGGCGGGTATGGCTACACCTTC.

The V and J genes are TRBV5-6 and TRBJ2-7; no definite D call. Germline V lookup: CDR1 SGHDT, CDR2 YYEEEE. V lost 2 bases to trimming and J lost 7 bases, with 10 bases between them. This CDR3 is 12 amino acids long. Here the CDR3 reads CASSFPVGEQYF. Here the CDR3 DNA reads TGTGCCAGCAGCTTCCCCGTCGGGGAGCAGTACTTC.

This rearrangement joins TRBV3-1 (or the pseudogene TRBV3-2) to TRBJ2-2, with 8 bases fitting TRBD2. The V gene end was trimmed by 4 bases and the J gene end by 3 bases; junction bases not matched to a gene: 1. CDR1 is LGHDT and CDR2 is YNNKEL in the germline V gene (reference sequence). The CDR3 runs to 14 residues. The CDR3 here is CASSLRGDTGELFF. The CDR3 nucleotides read TGTGCCAGCAGCCTGCGGGGGGACACCGGGGAGCTGTTTTTT.

J is TRBJ2-2 and V is TRBV28; 7 nucleotides agree with TRBD1. In germline, CDR1 is MDHEN, CDR2 SYDVKM. The CDR3 length is 18 residues. V was pared by 1 base and J by 7 bases, with 15 bases of the junction left unmatched. This CDR3 reads CASSLSPLNTGAGGELFF. The DNA for the CDR3 is TGTGCCAGCAGTTTATCCCCCCTTAATACAGGGGCCGGCGGGGAGCTGTTTTTT. The whole variable domain, filled in from reference TRBV28 and TRBJ2-2, reads DVKVTQSSRYLVKRTGEKVFLECVQDMDHENMFWYRQDPGLGLRLIYFSYDVKMKEKGDIPEGYSVSREKKERFSLILESASTNQTSMYLCASSLSPLNTGAGGELFFGEGSRLTVL.

This chain uses TRBV11-2 with TRBJ1-3, with D uncertain. Trimming stripped 2 bases from V and 2 bases from J, with 10 bases between. This CDR3 has 15 amino acids. CDR1 is SGHAT, CDR2 FQNNGV, per germline. The CDR3 here is CASSLMAGTGNTIYF. The CDR3 DNA is TGTGCCAGCAGCTTAATGGCAGGTACTGGAAACACCATATATTTT.

This clone was picked up a small number of times. This chain connects TRBV2 to TRBJ1-1; TRBD1 might be the D (5 bases). The CDR3 covers 12 residues. The germline V gene has CDR1 SNHLY and CDR2 FYNNEI. Trimming left V 6 bases short and J 7 bases short, with 12 bases between. This CDR3 is CASRIGDLEAFF. The CDR3 bases are TGTGCCAGCAGGATCGGGGACCTTGAAGCTTTCTTT.

The J gene is TRBJ1-1, the V gene TRBV28; tentatively, D is TRBD1 (6 bases). Germline lookup yields CDR1 MDHEN and CDR2 SYDVKM. V lost 10 bases and J 3 bases, leaving 15 bases between the germline ends. This CDR3 is 13 amino acids long. The chain's CDR3 is CATWGQGDTEAFF. CDR3 coding DNA: TGTGCCACCTGGGGGCAGGGCGACACTGAAGCTTTCTTT.

Only one count was recorded for this clone. This chain links TRBV5-1 with TRBJ2-5; no definite D call. The CDR3 extends over 14 amino acids. The ends were cut back, 0 bases at V and 1 base at J, with 7 bases in the middle. Looked up from germline, CDR1 is SGHRS and CDR2 is YFSETQ. The CDR3 region is CASSLGNGQETQYF. The CDR3 DNA sequence: TGCGCCAGCAGCTTGGGGAATGGCCAAGAGACCCAGTACTTC.

This clone has just one count. V gene TRBV9 combines with J gene TRBJ2-7; TRBD1 aligns across 8 bases. This CDR3 comprises 15 residues. Germline lookup yields CDR1 SGDLS and CDR2 YYNGEE. The J segment lost 0 bases and the V segment lost 4 bases, leaving 6 bases of the junction unmatched. The CDR3 DNA reads as TGTGCCAGCAGCTTCCGGACAGGGTACTCCTACGAGCAGTACTTC. Translating gives CASSFRTGYSYEQYF.

This chain connects TRBV9 to TRBJ2-7; 7 nucleotides agree with TRBD2. CDR3 length: 14 residues. J lost 3 bases, V lost 0 bases, and 3 bases had no gene match. CDR1 SGDLS and CDR2 YYNGEE come from the germline V gene. CDR3 DNA sequence: TGTGCCAGCAGCGTAGGGCGGGGGAGCTACGAGCAGTACTTC. This encodes CASSVGRGSYEQYF.

This clone showed up just once. J is TRBJ2-4 and V is TRBV27; the D is unclear. The CDR3 is 17 amino acids. V lost 1 base to trimming and J lost 0 bases, with 13 bases between them. In germline, CDR1 is MNHEY, CDR2 SMNVEV (reference sequence). CDR3 in DNA: TGTGCCAGCAGTTTATGTCAGGTACTCCTAGCCAAAAACATTCAGTACTTC. Translating gives CASSLCQVLLAKNIQYF.

V gene TRBV4-3 combines with J gene TRBJ2-2; 13 bases fit TRBD2. Looked up from germline, CDR1 is LGHNA and CDR2 is YSLEER. With V trimmed by 0 bases and J by 7 bases, 11 bases remained unmatched. This CDR3 is built from 19 residues. The CDR3 is CASSQDPPGLAGWGGELFF. CDR3 DNA sequence: TGCGCCAGCAGCCAAGACCCACCGGGACTAGCGGGGTGGGGCGGGGAGCTGTTTTTT.

The CDR3 DNA is TGTGCCAGCAGTTTTGAGTTAATTCGGGGACAGAAACTTTATAGCAATCAGCCCCAGCATTTT. Translated, it gives CASSFELIRGQKLYSNQPQHF. The chain joins TRBV27 to TRBJ1-5; 7 bases fit TRBD1. The CDR3 length is 21 residues. Germline V gives CDR1 MNHEY, CDR2 SMNVEV (reference sequence). V was clipped by 3 bases and J by 0 bases; unmatched bases: 20.

This clone occurred once. CDR3 sequence: CASSVAGYTGELFF. CDR3 DNA sequence: TGCGCCAGCAGTGTGGCAGGGTACACCGGGGAGCTGTTTTTT. This chain joins TRBV10-2 and TRBJ2-2, with D possibly TRBD1 on 5 matching bases. The germline V and J ends were trimmed by 4 bases and 3 bases, with 9 bases remaining between them. This CDR3 has 14 residues. Germline lookup yields CDR1 WSHSY and CDR2 SAAADI.

The chain links TRBV3-1 (or the pseudogene TRBV3-2) to TRBJ2-7, with 8 positions matching TRBD1. With 4 bases clipped from V and 6 bases from J, the junction kept 8 bases outside the gene matches. This CDR3 comprises 14 residues. Germline V CDR1 and CDR2: LGHDT, YNNKEL (reference sequence). CDR3 region: CASSLQGQAGEQYF. CDR3 nucleotide sequence: TGTGCCAGCAGCCTTCAGGGACAGGCGGGCGAGCAGTACTTC.